Presented here are 10 T cell receptor beta chains from one specimen sequenced in a study of radiotherapy plus CTLA-4 blockade in lung cancer. This table comes from immunoSEQ multiplex PCR, and its TCRdb copy is limited to in-frame clones, with some not included. The sample has 80,000 or so clones; roughly four fifths are singletons. This sample comprised peripheral blood, obtained from a patient treated with radiotherapy plus ipilimumab. These receptors were obtained from a human donor with non-small cell lung cancer who had stable disease on radiotherapy plus ipilimumab.

The rearrangement uses TRBV15 and TRBJ2-3; D is ambiguous. The germline V gene encodes CDR1 LNHNV and CDR2 YYDKDF (reference sequence). The CDR3 has 12 amino acids. V lost 4 bases and J 3 bases, leaving 5 bases between the germline ends. Written as DNA, the CDR3 is TGTGCCACCAGCACACATACAGATACGCAGTATTTT. It specifies CATSTHTDTQYF.

This chain connects TRBV11-2 to TRBJ1-3; D is unclear. Germline-derived CDR1 and CDR2 are SGHAT and FQNNGV. V was pared by 2 bases and J by 0 bases, with 8 bases between. There are 15 residues in the CDR3. The CDR3 region has the DNA TGTGCCAGCAGCTTAATAGGGAACTCTGGAAACACCATATATTTT. Protein product: CASSLIGNSGNTIYF.

The chain couples TRBV5-1 to TRBJ2-6; D not resolved. Germline CDR1 and CDR2: SGHRS and YFSETQ. V dropped 0 bases and J dropped 0 bases, with 10 bases sitting between them. This CDR3 spans 17 amino acids. In DNA, the CDR3 is TGCGCCAGCAGCTTGGAACTCCCGGGCTCTGGGGCCAACGTCCTGACTTTC. Translating gives CASSLELPGSGANVLTF.

The chain joins TRBV18 to TRBJ2-1; TRBD2 matches at 11 bases. With 5 bases clipped from V and 3 bases from J, the junction kept 3 bases outside the gene matches. The CDR3 has 15 residues. Germline CDR1 is KGHSH and CDR2 is LQKENI. The CDR3 loop is CASSTGTSGYNEQFF. The CDR3 nucleotides are TGTGCCAGCTCAACCGGGACTAGCGGCTACAATGAGCAGTTCTTC.

The chain carries TRBV6-1 and TRBJ2-1; D unclear. Germline loops: CDR1 MNHNS, CDR2 SASEGT. The CDR3 loop spans 15 amino acids. V dropped 0 bases and J dropped 7 bases, with 13 bases sitting between them. The CDR3 bases are TGTGCCAGCAGTGAAGCTTGGGTACTGGGGAATGAGCAGTTCTTC. It codes for CASSEAWVLGNEQFF.

This chain links TRBV28 with TRBJ1-2; D is possibly TRBD1 (6 bases). The CDR3 extends over 12 amino acids. Germline V gene data show CDR1 as MDHEN and CDR2 as SYDVKM. The ends were cut back, 8 bases at V and 4 bases at J, with 11 bases in the middle. In DNA, the CDR3 is TGTGCCAGCGTAACAGGGACCTATGGCTACACCTTC. As protein: CASVTGTYGYTF.

The V call is TRBV28, the J call TRBJ2-7; D unclear. This CDR3 contains 12 residues. The V end lost 2 bases, the J end lost 5 bases, and 7 bases lay between the germline ends. Germline CDR1 reads MDHEN; CDR2 reads SYDVKM. The CDR3 loop reads CASSLPANEQYF. The CDR3 coding sequence is TGTGCCAGCAGTTTACCCGCCAACGAGCAGTACTTC.

V gene TRBV9 combines with J gene TRBJ2-3; D not certain. This CDR3 has 15 residues. CDR1 and CDR2 from the germline V gene are SGDLS and YYNGEE. Trimming took 0 bases from V and 0 from J, leaving 8 bases between them. The CDR3 nucleotides read TGTGCCAGCAGCGTAGGGCAGTCCAGCACAGATACGCAGTATTTT. Its protein product is CASSVGQSSTDTQYF.

The chain couples TRBV29-1 to TRBJ2-7, with 8 bases identical to TRBD2. Germline V gives CDR1 SQVTM, CDR2 ANQGSEA. This CDR3 has 13 residues. Germline trimming cut 4 bases from V and 1 base from J; bases unmatched to any gene: 3. CDR3 DNA sequence: TGCAGCGTTGGGGGCGGGAGGTCCTACGAGCAGTACTTC. Protein product: CSVGGGRSYEQYF.

The rearrangement uses TRBV18 and TRBJ1-1; no firm D call. Looked up from germline, CDR1 is KGHSH and CDR2 is LQKENI. The CDR3 has 15 residues. V lost 0 bases, J lost 0 bases, and 8 bases lay in between. The CDR3 nucleotides are TGTGCCAGCTCACCACCCGGGGTCATGAACACTGAAGCTTTCTTT. It yields the protein CASSPPGVMNTEAFF.